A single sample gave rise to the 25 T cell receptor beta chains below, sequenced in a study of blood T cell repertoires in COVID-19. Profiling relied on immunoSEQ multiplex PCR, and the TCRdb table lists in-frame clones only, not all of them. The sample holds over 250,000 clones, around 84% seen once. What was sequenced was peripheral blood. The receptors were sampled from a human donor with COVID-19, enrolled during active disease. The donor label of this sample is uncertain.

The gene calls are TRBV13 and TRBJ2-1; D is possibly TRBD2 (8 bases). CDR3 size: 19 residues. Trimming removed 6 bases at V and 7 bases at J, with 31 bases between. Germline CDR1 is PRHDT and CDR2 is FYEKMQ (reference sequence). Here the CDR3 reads CASSFNGRGLYGDGNEQFF. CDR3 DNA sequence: TGTGCCAGCAGTTTTAACGGGAGGGGGCTTTATGGTGATGGGAATGAGCAGTTCTTC. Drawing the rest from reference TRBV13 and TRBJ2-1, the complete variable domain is AAGVIQSPRHLIKEKRETATLKCYPIPRHDTVYWYQQGPGQDPQFLISFYEKMQSDKGSIPDRFSAQQFSDYHSELNMSSLELGDSALYFCASSFNGRGLYGDGNEQFFGPGTRLTVL.

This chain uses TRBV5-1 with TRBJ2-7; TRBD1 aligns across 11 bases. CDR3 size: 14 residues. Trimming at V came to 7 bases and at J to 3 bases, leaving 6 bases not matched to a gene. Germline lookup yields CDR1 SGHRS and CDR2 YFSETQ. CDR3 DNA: TGCGCCAGCGAGACCGGGACAGGGGGCTACGAGCAGTACTTC. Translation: CASETGTGGYEQYF.

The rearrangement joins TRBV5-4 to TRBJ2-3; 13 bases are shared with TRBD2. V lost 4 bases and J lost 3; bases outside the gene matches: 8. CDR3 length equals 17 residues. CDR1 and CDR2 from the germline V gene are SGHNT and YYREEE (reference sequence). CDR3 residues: CASSRGGTSGTTDTQYF. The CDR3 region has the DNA TGTGCCAGCAGCCGAGGGGGGACTAGCGGGACAACAGATACGCAGTATTTT.

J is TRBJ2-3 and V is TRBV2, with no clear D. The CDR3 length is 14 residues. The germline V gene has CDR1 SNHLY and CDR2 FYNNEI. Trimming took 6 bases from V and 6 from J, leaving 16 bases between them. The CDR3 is CASRVGLLWDTQYF. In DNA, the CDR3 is TGTGCCAGCAGGGTGGGCCTCCTGTGGGATACGCAGTATTTT.

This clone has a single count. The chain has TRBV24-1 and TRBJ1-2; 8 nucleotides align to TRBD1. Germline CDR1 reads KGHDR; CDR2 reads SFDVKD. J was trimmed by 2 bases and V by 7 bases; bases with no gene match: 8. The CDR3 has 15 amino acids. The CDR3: CATRFGQGGNYGYTF. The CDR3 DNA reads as TGTGCCACCAGATTTGGACAGGGAGGCAACTATGGCTACACCTTC.

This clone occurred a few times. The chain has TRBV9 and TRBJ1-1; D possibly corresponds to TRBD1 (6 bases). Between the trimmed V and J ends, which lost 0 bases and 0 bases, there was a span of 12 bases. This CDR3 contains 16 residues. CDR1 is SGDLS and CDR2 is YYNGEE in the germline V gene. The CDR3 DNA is TGTGCCAGCAGCGTAGCTAAGGGACACTTGAACACTGAAGCTTTCTTT. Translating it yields CASSVAKGHLNTEAFF.

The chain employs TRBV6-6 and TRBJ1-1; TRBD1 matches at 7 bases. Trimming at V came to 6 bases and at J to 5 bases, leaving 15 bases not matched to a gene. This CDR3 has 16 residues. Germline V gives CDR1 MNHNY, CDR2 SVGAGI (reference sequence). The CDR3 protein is CASSRPVTGQQTEAFF. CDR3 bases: TGTGCCAGCAGCCGCCCAGTGACAGGGCAACAGACTGAAGCTTTCTTT.

CDR3 nucleotide sequence: TGCGCCAGCAGCGCCGGACTAGCGGGAGGGCCGACAGAGACCCAGTACTTC. This translates into CASSAGLAGGPTETQYF. V gene TRBV5-1 combines with J gene TRBJ2-5; TRBD2 agrees at 15 bases. The CDR3 runs 17 residues. CDR1 is SGHRS and CDR2 is YFSETQ in the germline V gene. V lost 4 bases, J lost 4 bases, and 8 bases stayed unmatched.

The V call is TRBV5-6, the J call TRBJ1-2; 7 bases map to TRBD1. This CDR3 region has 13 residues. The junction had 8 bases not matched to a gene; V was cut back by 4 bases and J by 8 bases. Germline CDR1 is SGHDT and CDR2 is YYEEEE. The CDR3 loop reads CASSKTGFAGYTF. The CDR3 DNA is TGTGCCAGCAGCAAGACAGGGTTCGCGGGCTACACCTTC.

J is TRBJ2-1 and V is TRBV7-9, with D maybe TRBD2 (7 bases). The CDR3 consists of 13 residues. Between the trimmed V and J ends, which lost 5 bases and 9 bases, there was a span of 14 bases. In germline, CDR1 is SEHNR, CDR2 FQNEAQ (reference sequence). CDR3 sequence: CASSPGGAVEQFF. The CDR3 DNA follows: TGTGCCAGCAGCCCTGGGGGGGCGGTTGAGCAGTTCTTC.

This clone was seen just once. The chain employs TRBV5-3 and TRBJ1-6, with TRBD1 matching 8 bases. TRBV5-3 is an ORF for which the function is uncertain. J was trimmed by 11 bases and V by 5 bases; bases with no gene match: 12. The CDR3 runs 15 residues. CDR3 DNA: TGTGCCAGAAGTTCCAACCGGACAGGGTTGGCACCCCTCCACTTT. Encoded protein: CARSSNRTGLAPLHF.

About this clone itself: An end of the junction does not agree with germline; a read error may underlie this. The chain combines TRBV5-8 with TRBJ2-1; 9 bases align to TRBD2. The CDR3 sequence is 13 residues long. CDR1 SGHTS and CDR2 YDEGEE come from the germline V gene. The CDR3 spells CASSLVVSGGEVF. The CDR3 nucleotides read TGTGCCAGCAGCTTGGTGGTTAGCGGGGGCGAGGTCTTC. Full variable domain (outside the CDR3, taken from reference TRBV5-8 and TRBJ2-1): EAGVTQSPTHLIKTRGQQATLRCSPISGHTSVYWYQQALGLGLQFLLWYDEGEERNRGNFPPRFSGRQFPNYSSELNVNALELEDSALYLCASSLVVSGGEVFGPGTRLTVL.

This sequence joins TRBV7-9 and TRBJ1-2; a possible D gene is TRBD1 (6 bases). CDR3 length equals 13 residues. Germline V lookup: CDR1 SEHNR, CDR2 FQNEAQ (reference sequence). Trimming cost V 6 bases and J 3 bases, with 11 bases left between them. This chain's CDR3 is CASSYREHYGYTF. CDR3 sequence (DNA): TGTGCCAGCAGTTACAGGGAACACTATGGCTACACCTTC.

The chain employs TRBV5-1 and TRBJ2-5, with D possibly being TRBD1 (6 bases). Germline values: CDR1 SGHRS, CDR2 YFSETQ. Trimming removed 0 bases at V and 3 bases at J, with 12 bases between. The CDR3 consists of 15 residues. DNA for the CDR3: TGCGCCAGCAGCTTGGAGGGGGTGAGGGAAGAGACCCAGTACTTC. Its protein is CASSLEGVREETQYF. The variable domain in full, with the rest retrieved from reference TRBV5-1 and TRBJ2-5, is KAGVTQTPRYLIKTRGQQVTLSCSPISGHRSVSWYQQTPGQGLQFLFEYFSETQRNKGNFPGRFSGRQFSNSRSEMNVSTLELGDSALYLCASSLEGVREETQYFGPGTRLLVL.

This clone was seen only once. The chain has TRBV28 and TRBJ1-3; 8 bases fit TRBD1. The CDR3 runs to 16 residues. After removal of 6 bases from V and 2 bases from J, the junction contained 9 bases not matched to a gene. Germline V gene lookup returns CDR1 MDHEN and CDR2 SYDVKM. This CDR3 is CASSGQGASAGNTIYF. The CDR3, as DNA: TGTGCCAGCAGCGGCCAGGGGGCCTCAGCTGGAAACACCATATATTTT.

The chain's CDR3 is CASSYLTGRSGANVLTF. CDR3 nucleotide sequence: TGTGCCAGCAGTTACCTGACAGGGCGATCTGGGGCCAACGTCCTGACTTTC. The chain uses TRBV27 and TRBJ2-6, with 7 bases aligning to TRBD1. Germline loops: CDR1 MNHEY, CDR2 SMNVEV (reference sequence). Trimming at V came to 4 bases and at J to 1 base, leaving 7 bases not matched to a gene. This CDR3 comprises 17 residues. The full variable domain, in which reference TRBV27 and TRBJ2-6 provide the parts outside the CDR3, is EAQVTQNPRYLITVTGKKLTVTCSQNMNHEYMSWYRQDPGLGLRQIYYSMNVEVTDKGDVPEGYKVSRKEKRNFPLILESPSPNQTSLYFCASSYLTGRSGANVLTFGAGSRLTVL.

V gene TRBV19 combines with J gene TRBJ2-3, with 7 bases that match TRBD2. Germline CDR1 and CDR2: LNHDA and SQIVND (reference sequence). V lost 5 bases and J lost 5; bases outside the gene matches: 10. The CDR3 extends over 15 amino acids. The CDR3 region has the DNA TGTGCCAGTAGTCGGGGGGAGGGAGGAAGAGATACGCAGTATTTT. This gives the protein CASSRGEGGRDTQYF.

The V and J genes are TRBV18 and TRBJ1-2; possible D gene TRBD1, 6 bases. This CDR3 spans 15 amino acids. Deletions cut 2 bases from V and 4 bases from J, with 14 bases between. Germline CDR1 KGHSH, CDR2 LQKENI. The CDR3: CASSPSQGTPYGYTF. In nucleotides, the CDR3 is TGTGCCAGCTCACCATCCCAGGGGACCCCCTATGGCTACACCTTC. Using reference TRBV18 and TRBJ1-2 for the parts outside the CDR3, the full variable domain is NAGVMQNPRHLVRRRGQEARLRCSPMKGHSHVYWYRQLPEEGLKFMVYLQKENIIDESGMPKERFSAEFPKEGPSILRIQQVVRGDSAAYFCASSPSQGTPYGYTFGSGTRLTVV.

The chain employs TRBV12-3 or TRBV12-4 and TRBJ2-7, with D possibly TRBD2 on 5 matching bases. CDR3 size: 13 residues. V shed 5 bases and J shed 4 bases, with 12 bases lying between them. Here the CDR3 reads CASSKGREYEQYF. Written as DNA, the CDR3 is TGTGCCAGCAGTAAAGGACGGGAATACGAGCAGTACTTC.

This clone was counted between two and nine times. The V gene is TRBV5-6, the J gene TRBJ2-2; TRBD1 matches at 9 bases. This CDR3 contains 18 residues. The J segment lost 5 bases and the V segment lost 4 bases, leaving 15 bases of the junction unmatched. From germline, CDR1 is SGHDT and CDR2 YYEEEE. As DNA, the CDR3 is TGTGCCAGCAGCCTACTGTTGGTGCTCGGACAGGGGACCGGGGAGCTGTTTTTT. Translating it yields CASSLLLVLGQGTGELFF.

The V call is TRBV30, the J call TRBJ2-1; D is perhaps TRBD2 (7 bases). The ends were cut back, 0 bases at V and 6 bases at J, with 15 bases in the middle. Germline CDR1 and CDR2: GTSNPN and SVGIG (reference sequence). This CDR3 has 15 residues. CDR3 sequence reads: CAWSVRGALGNEQFF. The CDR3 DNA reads TGTGCCTGGAGTGTACGGGGGGCCCTGGGCAATGAGCAGTTCTTC.

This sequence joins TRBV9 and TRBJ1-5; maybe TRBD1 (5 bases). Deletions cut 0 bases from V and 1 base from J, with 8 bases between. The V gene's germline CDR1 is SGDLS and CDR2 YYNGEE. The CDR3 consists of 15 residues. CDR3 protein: CASSVAGESNQPQHF. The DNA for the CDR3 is TGTGCCAGCAGCGTAGCGGGGGAAAGCAATCAGCCCCAGCATTTT.

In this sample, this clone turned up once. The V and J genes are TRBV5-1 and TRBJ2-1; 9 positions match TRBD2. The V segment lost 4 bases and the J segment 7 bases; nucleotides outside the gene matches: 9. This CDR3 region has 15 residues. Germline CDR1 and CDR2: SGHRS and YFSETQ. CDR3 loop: CASSPLAGLENEQFF. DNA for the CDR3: TGCGCCAGCAGCCCCCTAGCGGGATTGGAGAATGAGCAGTTCTTC.

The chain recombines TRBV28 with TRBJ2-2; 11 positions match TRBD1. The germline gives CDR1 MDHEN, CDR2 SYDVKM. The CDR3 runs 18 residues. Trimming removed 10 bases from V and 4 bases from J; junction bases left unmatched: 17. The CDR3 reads CATRPGQGEPGSTGELFF. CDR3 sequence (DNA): TGTGCCACCCGGCCGGGACAGGGGGAGCCGGGGAGCACCGGGGAGCTGTTTTTT. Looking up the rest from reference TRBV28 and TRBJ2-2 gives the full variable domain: DVKVTQSSRYLVKRTGEKVFLECVQDMDHENMFWYRQDPGLGLRLIYFSYDVKMKEKGDIPEGYSVSREKKERFSLILESASTNQTSMYLCATRPGQGEPGSTGELFFGEGSRLTVL.

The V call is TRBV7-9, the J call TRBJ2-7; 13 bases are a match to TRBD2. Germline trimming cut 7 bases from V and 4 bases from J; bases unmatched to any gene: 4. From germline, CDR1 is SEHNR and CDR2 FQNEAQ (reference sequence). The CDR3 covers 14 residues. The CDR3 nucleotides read TGTGCCAGCACCGGGACTAGCGGGATTTACGAGCAGTACTTC. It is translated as CASTGTSGIYEQYF.